The rows below give T cell receptor beta chains drawn from one sample of a study of monozygotic twins with inflammatory bowel disease. TCRdb re-called the 5' RACE reads; one entry per CDR3 protein, DNA not given. The ten top clones account for around 2.4%, within a sample of 440,000 or so distinct CDR3 sequences. Sequencing was performed on blood. These receptors all come from a human donor with ulcerative colitis or Crohn's disease, or a healthy co-twin of an affected twin (not recorded which). The CDR3 runs from the conserved cysteine through the conserved F or W.

TRBV11-1	TRBJ1-1	CASRNSGHPGGTDTEAFF
TRBV27	TRBJ2-3	CASSRSSDTQYF
TRBV5-1	TRBJ2-1	CASSPTTAQNEQFF
TRBV7-2	TRBJ1-3	CASSLGGLAPNTIYF
TRBV11-2	TRBJ2-3	CASSPHASTDTQYF
TRBV2	TRBJ2-2	CASSEDLPGELFF
TRBV4-1	TRBJ2-7	CASSFQGQGMLYEQYF
TRBV20-1	TRBJ2-1	CSARGRGTSGNNEQFF
TRBV7-2	TRBJ1-5	CASSLGQGGRQPQHF
TRBV6-2/TRBV6-3	TRBJ1-2	CASSSGTRTPGYTF
TRBV5-1	TRBJ2-2	CASSRRQGTTGELFF
TRBV5-1	TRBJ1-1	CASSLNPGGESTEAFF
TRBV20-1	TRBJ2-7	CSPREPTGRYEQYF
TRBV24-1	TRBJ2-2	CATSDRTESRNTGELFF
TRBV12-3/TRBV12-4	TRBJ1-6	CASSPNRQGINSPLHF
TRBV5-1	TRBJ2-1	CASSLKINEQFF
TRBV5-1	TRBJ2-3	CASSLKAGGPPDTQYF
TRBV7-8	TRBJ2-7	CASSSSGTGYYEQYF
TRBV28	TRBJ2-3	CASSRGLRGSTDTQYF
TRBV11-2	TRBJ2-7	CASSLGWGLGLAVDEQYF
TRBV3-1	TRBJ2-5	CASSPFLGGMETQYF
TRBV3-1	TRBJ1-2	CASSETGRVGYTF
TRBV28	TRBJ1-2	CASSLPLSTVDGYTF
TRBV20-1	TRBJ2-3	CSGRRGDTQYF
TRBV12-3/TRBV12-4	TRBJ2-1	CASSFPTGPPGAYNEQFF
TRBV7-6	TRBJ2-1	CASSLGGSGYSYNEQFF
TRBV7-7	TRBJ2-1	CASSPTLGLAGGPRNEQFF
TRBV7-9	TRBJ2-1	CASSSGTSVNEQFF
TRBV5-1	TRBJ2-5	CASSLGTTRQETQYF